This T cell receptor (beta chain) originates from a study of blood T cell repertoires in COVID-19. Overall study context: PBMCs, B-cell-depleted T cells, or T cells provided the cDNA or gDNA that made up the material.

This CDR3 is built from 15 residues. Original methodology: Estimates of nucleated cell counts were drawn from the amplification of reference gene primers. Sequencing was performed with immunoSEQ multiplex PCR; in TCRdb, only in-frame clones are kept and a portion is missing. Clonal size and the V and J genes are those of that table, whereas D and trimming came from the DNA. This sample yields roughly 260,000 clones, of which around 90% are seen a single time; roughly 1.2% belongs to the top ten. Participants spanned ages about 18 to 90 years and resided in some 22 US areas. Categorization into cohorts depended on clinical history that participants reported.

The sequence derives from a human donor in a cohort exposed to, infected with or recovered from COVID-19 (not recorded which). The donor label of this sample is uncertain. V usage is TRBV21-1 and J usage is TRBJ2-7; TRBD1 is the table's D call and was not checked against the DNA. TRBV21-1 is termed a pseudogene. The sample was PBMCs or T cells enriched from blood (not recorded which). CDR3 in DNA: TGTGCCAGCCCAGAGTCCCAGGGGAAAGACTACGAGCAGTACTTC. This sequence encodes CASPESQGKDYEQYF.